A few counts support the clone carrying this TCR beta chain. This record belongs to a study of blood T cell repertoires in COVID-19. Study in general: T cells, B-cell-depleted T cells, or PBMCs provided the cDNA or gDNA that served as material.

Followed longitudinally, the Seattle patients had been enrolled during active infection. Repertoires were generated with immunoSEQ multiplex PCR, while TCRdb's copy carries only in-frame clones and drops some. The sample records 150,000 to 170,000 clones, roughly 84% being singletons. The TCR was taken from a woman aged 60 to 75 with COVID-19, enrolled during active disease. The sequenced material came from peripheral blood.

The CDR3 nucleotides are TGTGCCAGCAGGCCCGCAGCGGAGCACGGAGTGCAGTTCTTC. Amino acids: CASRPAAEHGVQFF. The chain employs TRBV7-3 and TRBJ2-1, with D possibly TRBD2 on 5 matching bases. This CDR3 spans 14 amino acids. The ends were cut back, 6 bases at V and 12 bases at J, with 21 bases in the middle. The germline V gene has CDR1 SGHTA and CDR2 FQGTGA.